The 18 T cell receptor beta chains below come from one sample, sequenced in a study of cytomegalovirus exposure and HLA in healthy donors. A multiplex PCR was run with 60 Vbeta primers and 13 Jbeta primers. This table comes from immunoSEQ multiplex PCR, and its TCRdb copy is limited to in-frame clones, with some not included. The sample holds roughly 43,000 clones, approximately 60% seen once. Material: PBMCs. These receptors all stem from a human donor in good health.

The chain carries TRBV7-8 and TRBJ1-1; 9 positions match TRBD1. CDR1 and CDR2 (germline): SGHVS, FQNEAQ. This CDR3 has 15 residues. Losses at the gene ends were 4 bases for V and 1 base for J; bases not matched to a gene: 4. The CDR3 sequence: CASSSPGQGNTEAFF. As DNA, the CDR3 is TGTGCCAGCAGCTCACCGGGACAGGGGAACACTGAAGCTTTCTTT.

The rearrangement joins TRBV25-1 to TRBJ1-2; TRBD1 matches at 8 bases. Losses at the gene ends were 3 bases for V and 6 bases for J; bases not matched to a gene: 9. The V gene's germline CDR1 is MGHDK and CDR2 SYGVNS. The CDR3 runs 15 residues. The CDR3, as DNA: TGTGCCAGCAGTGACCCGCGCAGGGGGCAAGATGGCTACACCTTC. Translation gives CASSDPRRGQDGYTF.

This chain connects TRBV7-8 to TRBJ2-5; TRBD2 agrees at 11 bases. Germline V lookup: CDR1 SGHVS, CDR2 FQNEAQ. The CDR3 length is 13 residues. Trimming at V came to 9 bases and at J to 5 bases, leaving 5 bases not matched to a gene. CDR3 region: CASRLAGLETQYF. CDR3 nucleotides: TGTGCCAGTCGACTAGCGGGGTTGGAGACCCAGTACTTC.

The table lists this clone with a few counts. Here the CDR3 reads CAISGGLYQPQHF. CDR3 DNA: TGTGCCATCAGTGGGGGACTTTATCAGCCCCAGCATTTT. The chain links TRBV10-3 to TRBJ1-5, with D perhaps TRBD1 (5 bases). Germline values: CDR1 ENHRY, CDR2 SYGVKD. CDR3 size: 13 residues. The V end lost 4 bases, the J end lost 5 bases, and 9 bases lay between the germline ends.

The chain employs TRBV16 and TRBJ1-5; the D gene is possibly TRBD1 (5 bases). Trimming stripped 2 bases from V and 11 bases from J, with 19 bases between. Germline CDR1 and CDR2: KGHSY and FQNENV. This CDR3 has 15 amino acids. CDR3 amino acids: CASSQGVFGGSAQHF. The CDR3 region has the DNA TGTGCCAGCAGCCAAGGGGTCTTCGGGGGATCAGCCCAGCATTTT.

V gene TRBV25-1 combines with J gene TRBJ2-7, with 7 positions matching TRBD1. This CDR3 spans 15 amino acids. The germline V gene encodes CDR1 MGHDK and CDR2 SYGVNS. The V segment lost 3 bases and the J segment 5 bases; nucleotides outside the gene matches: 10. The CDR3 DNA sequence: TGTGCCAGCAGTGATAGGGACAGACCTCGGGACGAGCAGTACTTC. Protein: CASSDRDRPRDEQYF.

The J gene is TRBJ1-4, the V gene TRBV30, with D hard to call. This CDR3 region has 12 residues. CDR1 is GTSNPN and CDR2 is SVGIG in the germline V gene (reference sequence). The V gene lost 3 bases and the J gene lost 7 bases, with 9 bases spanning the gap. The CDR3 bases are TGTGCCTGGAGCGCCCCGAGTGAAAAACTGTTTTTT. It is translated as CAWSAPSEKLFF.

This clone was recorded a few times. V gene TRBV2 combines with J gene TRBJ2-4, with 8 bases that match TRBD1. The V gene end was trimmed by 2 bases and the J gene end by 0 bases; junction bases not matched to a gene: 9. Per the germline V gene, CDR1 is SNHLY and CDR2 is FYNNEI. The CDR3 has 18 residues. CDR3 coding DNA: TGTGCCAGCAGTGAAAGGGGACAGGAGATACTAGCCAAAAACATTCAGTACTTC. Protein sequence: CASSERGQEILAKNIQYF.

V usage is TRBV18 and J usage is TRBJ1-2; the match to TRBD1 covers 7 bases. V lost 2 bases, J lost 3 bases, and 6 bases stayed unmatched. In germline, CDR1 is KGHSH, CDR2 LQKENI. The CDR3 totals 15 residues. DNA for the CDR3: TGTGCCAGCTCACCAACAGGGGATCGGGACTATGGCTACACCTTC. It codes for CASSPTGDRDYGYTF.

The gene calls are TRBV6-5 and TRBJ1-5; perhaps TRBD1 as D (5 bases). V lost 8 bases and J lost 6, with 17 bases in between. The germline V gene has CDR1 MNHEY and CDR2 SVGAGI. The CDR3 has 14 amino acids. The CDR3 loop is CASRYGGEGQPQHF. The DNA of the CDR3 is TGTGCCAGCCGGTATGGAGGGGAAGGTCAGCCCCAGCATTTT.

J is TRBJ2-7 and V is TRBV5-4; TRBD2 is a possible D gene (6 bases). Germline values: CDR1 SGHNT, CDR2 YYREEE (reference sequence). The CDR3 sequence is 14 residues long. Trimming took 5 bases from V and 2 from J, leaving 14 bases between them. In DNA, the CDR3 is TGTGCCAGCAGTCACCCTAGCGCCGCCTACGAGCAGTACTTC. Protein sequence: CASSHPSAAYEQYF.

This chain links TRBV6-5 with TRBJ2-5; possibly TRBD1 for D (6 bases). The J call may be faulty, since TRBJ2-7 better matches the DNA end. Germline-derived CDR1 and CDR2 are MNHEY and SVGAGI. CDR3 size: 12 residues. CDR3 amino acids: CARQGNPYEQYF. CDR3 DNA: TGTGCCAGACAGGGAAACCCCTACGAGCAGTACTTC.

The table lists this clone with a few counts. The rearrangement links TRBV7-9 to TRBJ2-3; D may be TRBD1 (5 bases). V was cut by 3 bases and J by 0 bases, with 10 bases left in between. Germline CDR1 is SEHNR and CDR2 is FQNEAQ (reference sequence). CDR3 size: 15 residues. DNA for the CDR3: TGTGCCAGCAGCTTTGGGGCGGACAGCACAGATACGCAGTATTTT. This sequence encodes CASSFGADSTDTQYF.

This chain uses TRBV6-6 with TRBJ1-6, with D unclear. V lost 5 bases and J lost 10, with 15 bases in between. CDR3 length equals 14 residues. Germline-derived CDR1 and CDR2 are MNHNY and SVGAGI (reference sequence). The CDR3 DNA reads TGTGCCAGCAGTCCCCTGGGCAGTGCCTCACCCCTCCACTTT. This sequence encodes CASSPLGSASPLHF.

This clone showed up just a few times. J is TRBJ1-4 and V is TRBV5-1; D remains unclear. Trimming pared 0 bases from V and 4 bases from J, leaving 7 bases between. CDR1 and CDR2 from the germline V gene are SGHRS and YFSETQ. The CDR3 is 14 amino acids. As DNA, the CDR3 is TGCGCCAGCAGCTTGGCAGGCCTTAATGAAAAACTGTTTTTT. Residues: CASSLAGLNEKLFF.

The V and J genes are TRBV30 and TRBJ1-1, with D unclear. V lost 3 bases and J lost 2, with 10 bases in between. The CDR3 covers 13 residues. CDR1 is GTSNPN, CDR2 SVGIG, per germline (reference sequence). The CDR3 coding sequence is TGTGCCTGGAGCGGGGATTATAACACTGAAGCTTTCTTT. This translates into CAWSGDYNTEAFF.

The J gene is TRBJ2-7, the V gene TRBV21-1; the table's D call, TRBD2, was not checked against the DNA. TRBV21-1 is shown as a pseudogene. The CDR3 totals 22 residues. CDR3 residues: CASVRILPTSCLASGSSYEQYF. For the CDR3, the DNA is TGTGCCAGCGTCCGAATTCTGCCGACCTCTTGTTTGGCGAGCGGAAGCTCCTACGAGCAGTACTTC.

The chain uses TRBV7-2 and TRBJ1-6; a weak D match, TRBD1 (6 bases). This CDR3 spans 16 amino acids. Deletions cut 3 bases from V and 10 bases from J, with 19 bases between. Germline CDR1 is SGHTA and CDR2 is FQGNSA. The CDR3 sequence is CASSFQGRVAGSPLHF. The CDR3, as DNA: TGTGCCAGCAGCTTCCAGGGGAGGGTCGCTGGGTCACCCCTCCACTTT.